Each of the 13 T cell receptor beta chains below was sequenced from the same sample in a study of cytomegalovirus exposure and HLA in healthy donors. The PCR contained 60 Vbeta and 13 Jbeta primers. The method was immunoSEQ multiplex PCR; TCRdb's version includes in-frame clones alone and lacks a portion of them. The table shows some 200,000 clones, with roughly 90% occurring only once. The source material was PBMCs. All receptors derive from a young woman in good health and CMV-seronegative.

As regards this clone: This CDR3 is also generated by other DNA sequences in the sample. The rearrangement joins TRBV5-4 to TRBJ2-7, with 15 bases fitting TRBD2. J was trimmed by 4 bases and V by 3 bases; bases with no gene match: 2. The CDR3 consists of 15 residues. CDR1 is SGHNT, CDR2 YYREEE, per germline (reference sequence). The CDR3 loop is CASSSGTSGGYEQYF. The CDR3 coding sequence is TGTGCCAGCAGCTCGGGGACTAGCGGGGGGTACGAGCAGTACTTC.

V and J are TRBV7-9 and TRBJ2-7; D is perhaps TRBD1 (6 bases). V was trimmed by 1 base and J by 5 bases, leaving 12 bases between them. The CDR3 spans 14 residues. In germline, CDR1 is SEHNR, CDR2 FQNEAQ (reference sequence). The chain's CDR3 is CASSLVAGAHEQYF. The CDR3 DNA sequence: TGTGCCAGCAGCTTAGTCGCAGGGGCGCACGAGCAGTACTTC. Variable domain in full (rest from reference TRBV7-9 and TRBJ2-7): DTGVSQNPRHKITKRGQNVTFRCDPISEHNRLYWYRQTLGQGPEFLTYFQNEAQLEKSRLLSDRFSAERPKGSFSTLEIQRTEQGDSAMYLCASSLVAGAHEQYFGPGTRLTVT.

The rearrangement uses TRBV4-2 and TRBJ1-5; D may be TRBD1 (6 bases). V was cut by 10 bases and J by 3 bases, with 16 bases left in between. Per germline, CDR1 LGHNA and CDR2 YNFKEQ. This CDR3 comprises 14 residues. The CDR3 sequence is CATSSGDTNQPQHF. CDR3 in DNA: TGTGCCACCTCAAGCGGGGACACCAATCAGCCCCAGCATTTT.

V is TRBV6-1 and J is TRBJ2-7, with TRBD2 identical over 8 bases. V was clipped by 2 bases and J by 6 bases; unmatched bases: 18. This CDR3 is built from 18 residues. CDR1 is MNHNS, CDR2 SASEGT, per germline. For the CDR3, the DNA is TGTGCCAGCAGTGAAACATCCGGGTTAGCGGGAATTTTACTCGAGCAGTACTTC. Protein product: CASSETSGLAGILLEQYF.

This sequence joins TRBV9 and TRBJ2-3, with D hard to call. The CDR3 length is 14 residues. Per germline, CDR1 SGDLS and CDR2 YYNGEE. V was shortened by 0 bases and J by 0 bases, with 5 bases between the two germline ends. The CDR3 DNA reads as TGTGCCAGCAGCGTAGTCGGTAGCACAGATACGCAGTATTTT. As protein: CASSVVGSTDTQYF.

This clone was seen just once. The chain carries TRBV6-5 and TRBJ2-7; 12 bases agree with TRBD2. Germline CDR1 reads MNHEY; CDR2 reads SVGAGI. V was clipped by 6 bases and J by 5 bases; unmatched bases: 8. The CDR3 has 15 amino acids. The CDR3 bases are TGTGCCAGCAGCCTGGGACTAGCGGGTTTCAACGAGCAGTACTTC. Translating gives CASSLGLAGFNEQYF.

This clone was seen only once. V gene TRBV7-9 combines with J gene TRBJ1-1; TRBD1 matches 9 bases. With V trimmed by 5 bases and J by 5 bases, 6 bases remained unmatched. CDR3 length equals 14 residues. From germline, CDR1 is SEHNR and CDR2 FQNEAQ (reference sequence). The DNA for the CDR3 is TGTGCCAGCAGCGCCGACAGGGGGGTGACTGAAGCTTTCTTT. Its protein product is CASSADRGVTEAFF.

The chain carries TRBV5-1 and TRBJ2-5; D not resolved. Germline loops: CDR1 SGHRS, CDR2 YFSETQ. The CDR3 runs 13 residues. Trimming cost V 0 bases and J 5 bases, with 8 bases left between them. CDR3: CASSLEASETQYF. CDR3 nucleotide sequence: TGCGCCAGCAGCTTGGAAGCGTCGGAGACCCAGTACTTC.

The chain's CDR3 is CASSSLQVSGANVLTF. The CDR3 nucleotides read TGTGCCAGCAGCTCTCTACAGGTCTCTGGGGCCAACGTCCTGACTTTC. This rearrangement joins TRBV13 to TRBJ2-6; a weak D match, TRBD1 (5 bases). CDR3 length: 16 amino acids. With 4 bases removed from V and 0 bases from J, the gap between germline ends came to 10 bases. Germline V gene data show CDR1 as PRHDT and CDR2 as FYEKMQ (reference sequence).

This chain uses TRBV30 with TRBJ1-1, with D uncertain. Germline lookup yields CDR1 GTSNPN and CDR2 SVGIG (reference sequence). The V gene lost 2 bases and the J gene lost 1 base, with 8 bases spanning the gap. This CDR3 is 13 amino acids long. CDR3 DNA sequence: TGTGCCTGGAGTCCAGGTTCGAACACTGAAGCTTTCTTT. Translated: CAWSPGSNTEAFF.

The CDR3 DNA sequence: TGTGCCAGCAGCTCCGGGACTAGCGTACAAGAGACCCAGTACTTC. This encodes CASSSGTSVQETQYF. The chain joins TRBV7-3 to TRBJ2-5; TRBD2 aligns across 10 bases. Germline values: CDR1 SGHTA, CDR2 FQGTGA. The CDR3 spans 15 residues. Germline trimming cut 4 bases from V and 2 bases from J; bases unmatched to any gene: 4.

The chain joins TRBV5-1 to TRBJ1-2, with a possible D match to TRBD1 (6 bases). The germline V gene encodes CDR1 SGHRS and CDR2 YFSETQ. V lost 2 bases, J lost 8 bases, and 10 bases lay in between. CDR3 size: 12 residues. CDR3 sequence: CASSFRGVGYTF. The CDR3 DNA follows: TGCGCCAGCAGCTTCAGGGGTGTGGGCTACACCTTC.

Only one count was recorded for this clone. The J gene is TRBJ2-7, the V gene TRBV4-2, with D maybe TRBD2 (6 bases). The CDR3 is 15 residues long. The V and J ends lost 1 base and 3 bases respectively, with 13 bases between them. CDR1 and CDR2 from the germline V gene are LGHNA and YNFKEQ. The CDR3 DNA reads TGTGCCAGCAGCCAAGCTCTAGCGACCAACTACGAGCAGTACTTC. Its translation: CASSQALATNYEQYF.